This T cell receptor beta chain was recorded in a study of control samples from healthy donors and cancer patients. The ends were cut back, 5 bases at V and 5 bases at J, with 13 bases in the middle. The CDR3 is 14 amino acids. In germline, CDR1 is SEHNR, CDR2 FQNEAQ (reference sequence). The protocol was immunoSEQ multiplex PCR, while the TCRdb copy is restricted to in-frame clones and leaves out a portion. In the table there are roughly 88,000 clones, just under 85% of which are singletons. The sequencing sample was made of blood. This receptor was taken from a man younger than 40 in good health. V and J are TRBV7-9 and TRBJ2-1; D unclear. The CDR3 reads CASSPRSSDNEQFF. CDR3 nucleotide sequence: TGTGCCAGCAGCCCGCGGTCGAGCGACAATGAGCAGTTCTTC.